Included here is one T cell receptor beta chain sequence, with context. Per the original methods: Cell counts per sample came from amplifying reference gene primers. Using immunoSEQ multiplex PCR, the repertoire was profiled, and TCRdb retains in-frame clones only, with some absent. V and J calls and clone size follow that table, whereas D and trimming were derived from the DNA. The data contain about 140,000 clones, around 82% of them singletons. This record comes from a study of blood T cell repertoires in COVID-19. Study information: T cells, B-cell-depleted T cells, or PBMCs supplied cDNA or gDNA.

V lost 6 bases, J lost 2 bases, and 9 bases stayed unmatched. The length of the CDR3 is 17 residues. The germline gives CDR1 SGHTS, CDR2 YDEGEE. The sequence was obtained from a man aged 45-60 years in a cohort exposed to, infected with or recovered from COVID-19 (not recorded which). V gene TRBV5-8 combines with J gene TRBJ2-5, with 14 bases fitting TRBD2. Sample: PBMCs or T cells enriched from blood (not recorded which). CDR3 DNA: TGTGCCAGCACCTCCGGGACTAGCGGGGGTTTACAAGAGACCCAGTACTTC. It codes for CASTSGTSGGLQETQYF.